The 9 T cell receptor beta chains given below trace back to one sample, sequenced in a study of patients and donors after allogeneic stem cell transplantation. Each CDR3 protein is one row after TCRdb ran MiXCR on the RT-PCR reads. The sample lists approximately 160,000 distinct CDR3 sequences, 30% occurring once. Material for sequencing was blood, either unsorted or a sorted T cell fraction (not recorded which). These receptors originate from a human donor who was either an allogeneic HSCT recipient or a stem cell or donor lymphocyte infusion donor (not recorded which). It is not recorded whose cells these are; they may come from a transplant donor.

The chain couples TRBV5-1 to TRBJ2-5, with 10 positions matching TRBD2. The V and J ends lost 1 base and 4 bases, in that order; junction bases with no gene match: 4. Germline V gene data show CDR1 as SGHRS and CDR2 as YFSETQ. The CDR3 spans 15 residues. The CDR3 DNA follows: TGCGCCAGCAGCTTGCAGCGGGAGGGCCTAGAGACCCAGTACTTC. Its translation: CASSLQREGLETQYF.

This clonotype has at least ten counts. The chain carries TRBV27 and TRBJ2-7; D gene unclear. The germline gives CDR1 MNHEY, CDR2 SMNVEV (reference sequence). The CDR3 runs to 13 residues. The germline V and J ends were trimmed by 2 bases and 3 bases, with 8 bases remaining between them. CDR3 sequence (DNA): TGTGCCAGCAGTTTAAGTGGATTCTACGAGCAGTACTTC. It yields the protein CASSLSGFYEQYF.

The rearrangement uses TRBV6-6 and TRBJ2-7, with unresolved D. The CDR3 covers 16 residues. V shed 0 bases and J shed 2 bases, with 14 bases lying between them. CDR1 and CDR2 from the germline V gene are MNHNY and SVGAGI (reference sequence). CDR3 sequence: CASSYSMSRRPYEQYF. CDR3 bases: TGTGCCAGCAGTTACTCGATGTCCCGACGGCCCTACGAGCAGTACTTC.

There are many counts of this clonotype. The chain couples TRBV10-3 to TRBJ1-1; 7 bases are a match to TRBD1. This CDR3 has 12 residues. Germline CDR1 is ENHRY and CDR2 is SYGVKD. V gave up 4 bases and J gave up 4 bases; unmatched junction bases: 0. This CDR3 is CAISGQGTEAFF. The CDR3 DNA reads as TGTGCCATCAGTGGACAGGGCACTGAAGCTTTCTTT.

The rearrangement links TRBV5-1 to TRBJ2-7; the match to TRBD1 covers 9 bases. V shed 4 bases, J shed 3 bases, and the junction held 8 bases outside the gene matches. The CDR3 is made up of 15 amino acids. Germline V CDR1 and CDR2: SGHRS, YFSETQ. As DNA, the CDR3 is TGCGCCAGCAGCCCCCGGACAGGGGCCAGCTACGAGCAGTACTTC. This encodes CASSPRTGASYEQYF.

In its sample, this clonotype was seen a few times. This rearrangement joins TRBV13 to TRBJ2-1; TRBD2 matches 9 bases. With 5 bases clipped from V and 2 bases from J, the junction kept 4 bases outside the gene matches. Germline CDR1 is PRHDT and CDR2 is FYEKMQ (reference sequence). CDR3 length: 15 amino acids. The chain's CDR3 is CASSPGLAPYNEQFF. The DNA for the CDR3 is TGTGCCAGCAGCCCCGGACTAGCGCCCTACAATGAGCAGTTCTTC.

J is TRBJ2-5 and V is TRBV15; tentative D call: TRBD2 (5 bases). This CDR3 region has 13 residues. Germline lookup yields CDR1 LNHNV and CDR2 YYDKDF (reference sequence). V lost 7 bases and J 4 bases, leaving 13 bases between the germline ends. The CDR3: CATTTERVETQYF. The CDR3 coding sequence is TGTGCCACCACCACAGAGAGGGTAGAGACCCAGTACTTC. Full variable domain (outside the CDR3, taken from reference TRBV15 and TRBJ2-5): DAMVIQNPRYQVTQFGKPVTLSCSQTLNHNVMYWYQQKSSQAPKLLFHYYDKDFNNEADTPDNFQSRRPNTSFCFLDIRSPGLGDTAMYLCATTTERVETQYFGPGTRLLVL.

This clonotype was recorded at least ten times. The chain joins TRBV6-5 to TRBJ1-5; D is possibly TRBD1 (5 bases). The V and J ends lost 7 bases and 5 bases respectively, with 15 bases between them. The CDR3 is made up of 14 amino acids. Germline CDR1 is MNHEY and CDR2 is SVGAGI. The CDR3 coding sequence is TGTGCCAGCACCACCCGGAGGGGCTATCAGCCCCAGCATTTT. Translated, it gives CASTTRRGYQPQHF.

The chain recombines TRBV29-1 with TRBJ1-5; D gene ambiguous. V was pared by 1 base and J by 4 bases, with 8 bases between. This CDR3 region has 13 residues. The germline CDR1 and CDR2 sequences are SQVTM and ANQGSEA. CDR3 coding DNA: TGCAGCGTTGAAGTGAGGAAGAATCAGCCCCAGCATTTT. Amino acids: CSVEVRKNQPQHF.